The 28 T cell receptor beta chains reported below all come from one sample, sequenced in a study of blood T cell repertoires in COVID-19. Profiled with immunoSEQ multiplex PCR; TCRdb holds only in-frame clones, not every one. The table records about 200,000 clones, 80% to 95% of them present only once. The sequenced sample consisted of peripheral blood. These receptors all come from a man between 45 and 60 years old with acute or convalescent COVID-19.

The chain joins TRBV10-3 to TRBJ1-2; TRBD1 agrees at 7 bases. With 0 bases clipped from V and 8 bases from J, the junction kept 9 bases outside the gene matches. The germline CDR1 and CDR2 sequences are ENHRY and SYGVKD. This CDR3 has 15 residues. The CDR3 DNA sequence: TGTGCCATCAGTGAGTCGGAGGGGGCGCCGGGAGGCTACACCTTC. As protein: CAISESEGAPGGYTF.

The chain joins TRBV19 to TRBJ1-1, with TRBD1 matching 8 bases. Germline values: CDR1 LNHDA, CDR2 SQIVND (reference sequence). Unmatched junction bases numbered 3, after V lost 4 bases and J lost 5 bases. The CDR3 extends over 13 amino acids. CDR3 DNA sequence: TGTGCCAGTAGTAACAGGGGGGGAACTGAAGCTTTCTTT. This translates into CASSNRGGTEAFF.

The chain links TRBV29-1 to TRBJ2-6; D call uncertain. Germline CDR1 reads SQVTM; CDR2 reads ANQGSEA. V lost 1 base, J lost 1 base, and 8 bases lay in between. This CDR3 is 15 amino acids long. The CDR3 loop reads CSVEVTQSGANVLTF. The CDR3 DNA sequence: TGCAGCGTTGAAGTAACACAGTCTGGGGCCAACGTCCTGACTTTC.

The V gene is TRBV28, the J gene TRBJ2-1; 14 bases match TRBD2. The CDR3 consists of 14 residues. Trimming took 6 bases from V and 8 from J; bases not matched to a gene: 3. CDR1 and CDR2 (germline): MDHEN, SYDVKM. CDR3 nucleotide sequence: TGTGCCAGCAGCCTGGGACTAGCGGGGGATGAGCAGTTCTTC. Protein sequence: CASSLGLAGDEQFF.

The chain recombines TRBV19 with TRBJ1-3; 8 bases fit TRBD1. This CDR3 contains 14 residues. The J segment lost 2 bases and the V segment lost 5 bases, leaving 2 bases of the junction unmatched. Germline-derived CDR1 and CDR2 are LNHDA and SQIVND (reference sequence). CDR3 residues: CASSGQGTGNTIYF. CDR3 nucleotides: TGTGCCAGTAGTGGACAGGGCACTGGAAACACCATATATTTT. Full variable domain (rest looked up from reference TRBV19 and TRBJ1-3): DGGITQSPKYLFRKEGQNVTLSCEQNLNHDAMYWYRQDPGQGLRLIYYSQIVNDFQKGDIAEGYSVSREKKESFPLTVTSAQKNPTAFYLCASSGQGTGNTIYFGEGSWLTVV.

The chain uses TRBV30 and TRBJ2-3; the D gene is possibly TRBD1 (6 bases). V was pared by 3 bases and J by 0 bases, with 13 bases between. CDR3 length equals 15 residues. CDR1 is GTSNPN and CDR2 is SVGIG in the germline V gene (reference sequence). CDR3 sequence: CAWSPDSKSTDTQYF. CDR3 DNA: TGTGCCTGGAGCCCGGACAGCAAGAGCACAGATACGCAGTATTTT. Full variable domain (outside the CDR3, taken from reference TRBV30 and TRBJ2-3): SQTIHQWPATLVQPVGSPLSLECTVEGTSNPNLYWYRQAAGRGLQLLFYSVGIGQISSEVPQNLSASRPQDRQFILSSKKLLLSDSGFYLCAWSPDSKSTDTQYFGPGTRLTVL.

The chain couples TRBV20-1 to TRBJ2-7, with TRBD1 matching over 8 bases. The germline V gene encodes CDR1 DFQATT and CDR2 SNEGSKA (reference sequence). This CDR3 has 10 amino acids. The J segment lost 9 bases and the V segment lost 4 bases, leaving 2 bases of the junction unmatched. CDR3 region: CSAKDRGQYF. CDR3 DNA sequence: TGCAGTGCTAAAGACAGGGGGCAGTACTTC.

V is TRBV19 and J is TRBJ2-2; D ambiguous. Trimming removed 7 bases from V and 4 bases from J, with 13 bases in between. CDR1 and CDR2 from the germline V gene are LNHDA and SQIVND (reference sequence). The CDR3 spans 14 residues. The CDR3 is CASNGRPSTGELFF. In nucleotides, the CDR3 is TGTGCCAGTAACGGCAGGCCGAGCACCGGGGAGCTGTTTTTT.

This chain connects TRBV24-1 to TRBJ1-5; TRBD1 is a possible D gene (5 bases). The CDR3 runs 17 residues. The germline V and J ends were trimmed by 5 bases and 6 bases, with 22 bases remaining between them. Germline V CDR1 and CDR2: KGHDR, SFDVKD. CDR3 residues: CATSAGGGGSFGQPQHF. The CDR3 DNA reads TGTGCCACCAGTGCGGGCGGGGGAGGAAGTTTCGGTCAGCCCCAGCATTTT.

The chain couples TRBV19 to TRBJ1-2, with 9 bases lining up with TRBD1. Germline V gene lookup returns CDR1 LNHDA and CDR2 SQIVND (reference sequence). This CDR3 comprises 15 residues. The ends lost 2 bases at V and 4 bases at J; junction bases unmatched: 5. The CDR3 nucleotides read TGTGCCAGTAGTATATGGACAGGGGACGGCTATGGCTACACCTTC. Translated: CASSIWTGDGYGYTF. Together with reference TRBV19 and TRBJ1-2, the CDR3 gives the full variable domain: DGGITQSPKYLFRKEGQNVTLSCEQNLNHDAMYWYRQDPGQGLRLIYYSQIVNDFQKGDIAEGYSVSREKKESFPLTVTSAQKNPTAFYLCASSIWTGDGYGYTFGSGTRLTVV.

The CDR3: CASSPGTSGDQPQHF. CDR3 bases: TGCGCCAGCAGCCCCGGCACTTCAGGGGATCAGCCCCAGCATTTT. The chain carries TRBV5-1 and TRBJ1-5; tentative D call: TRBD1 (6 bases). The CDR3 length is 15 residues. The germline gives CDR1 SGHRS, CDR2 YFSETQ. Trimming shortened V by 4 bases and J by 5 bases, and 16 bases separated the two germline ends.

In this sample, this clone turned up once. This chain joins TRBV11-2 and TRBJ2-1; 9 bases are shared with TRBD2. Germline V gene sequence: CDR1 SGHAT, CDR2 FQNNGV. V was pared by 5 bases and J by 5 bases, with 13 bases of the junction left unmatched. This CDR3 has 17 amino acids. In DNA, the CDR3 is TGTGCCAGCAGCCCCCTAAGCTGGGCTAGCGGGGACAATGAGCAGTTCTTC. Its translation is CASSPLSWASGDNEQFF.

The DNA for the CDR3 is TGTGCCAGTAGTTTCCTTTCGGGAAACACCATATATTTT. Its protein product is CASSFLSGNTIYF. This chain uses TRBV19 with TRBJ1-3; D is ambiguous. V was clipped by 5 bases and J by 4 bases, with 9 bases between them. There are 13 residues in the CDR3. CDR1 is LNHDA, CDR2 SQIVND, per germline (reference sequence).

This clone was found once. The J gene is TRBJ2-3, the V gene TRBV27, with 11 bases matching TRBD2. Germline loops: CDR1 MNHEY, CDR2 SMNVEV (reference sequence). Losses at the gene ends were 3 bases for V and 10 bases for J; bases not matched to a gene: 9. The CDR3 sequence is 15 residues long. In DNA, the CDR3 is TGTGCCAGCAGTTTTTACCTAGCGGGAGGCTGGGCGCAGTATTTT. It is translated as CASSFYLAGGWAQYF.

The chain recombines TRBV6-5 with TRBJ1-4; possible D gene TRBD1, 5 bases. Per germline, CDR1 MNHEY and CDR2 SVGAGI. The V and J ends lost 8 bases and 8 bases respectively, with 15 bases between them. The CDR3 runs to 13 residues. The CDR3 sequence is CASGRDFREKLFF. CDR3 in DNA: TGTGCCAGCGGCAGGGACTTTAGGGAAAAACTGTTTTTT.

Here the CDR3 reads CASSMTPPVGGKVHGYTF. Written as DNA, the CDR3 is TGTGCCAGCAGTATGACTCCCCCGGTGGGCGGGAAAGTACACGGCTACACCTTC. This chain joins TRBV27 and TRBJ1-2, with no clear D. Germline CDR1 MNHEY, CDR2 SMNVEV (reference sequence). V dropped 5 bases and J dropped 8 bases, with 30 bases sitting between them. The CDR3 is 18 amino acids.

The chain's CDR3 is CASSPGTGDYEQYF. CDR3 coding DNA: TGTGCCAGCAGCCCCGGGACTGGAGACTACGAGCAGTACTTC. The rearrangement links TRBV3-1 (or the pseudogene TRBV3-2) to TRBJ2-7; D may be TRBD2 (6 bases). This CDR3 is 14 amino acids long. V was trimmed by 4 bases and J by 3 bases, leaving 13 bases between them. From germline, CDR1 is LGHDT and CDR2 YNNKEL (reference sequence).

This clone appeared a few times. The chain uses TRBV27 and TRBJ1-2; no firm D call. V was shortened by 3 bases and J by 3 bases, with 8 bases between the two germline ends. This CDR3 region has 13 residues. In germline, CDR1 is MNHEY, CDR2 SMNVEV (reference sequence). The CDR3 coding sequence is TGTGCCAGCAGTTTGAATGAGTACTATGGCTACACCTTC. Translation gives CASSLNEYYGYTF.

The chain uses TRBV5-4 and TRBJ2-7; maybe TRBD2 (5 bases). Looked up from germline, CDR1 is SGHNT and CDR2 is YYREEE (reference sequence). The CDR3 has 12 amino acids. Trimming stripped 4 bases from V and 3 bases from J, with 8 bases between. The CDR3, as DNA: TGTGCCAGCAGCGCTGACTACTACGAGCAGTACTTC. It translates to CASSADYYEQYF.

The DNA of the CDR3 is TGTGCCAGCAGTTTCCCCGGGGGATCACCCCTCCACTTT. This gives the protein CASSFPGGSPLHF. This rearrangement joins TRBV12-3 or TRBV12-4 to TRBJ1-6, with D possibly being TRBD1 (5 bases). The CDR3 is 13 residues long. Trimming removed 3 bases at V and 10 bases at J, with 10 bases between.

The V and J genes are TRBV2 and TRBJ1-6; the D gene is possibly TRBD1 (5 bases). This CDR3 contains 12 residues. The V end was cut by 7 bases, the J end by 9 bases, with 10 bases between. Germline CDR1 SNHLY, CDR2 FYNNEI. The CDR3 region is CASNAQGSPLHF. The DNA of the CDR3 is TGTGCCAGCAATGCCCAGGGTTCACCCCTCCACTTT.

This chain connects TRBV5-6 to TRBJ1-6; 9 positions agree with TRBD1. Germline trimming cut 1 base from V and 7 bases from J; bases unmatched to any gene: 3. CDR1 is SGHDT and CDR2 is YYEEEE in the germline V gene. This CDR3 spans 15 amino acids. The CDR3 DNA is TGTGCCAGCAGCTTGAAAGGACAGGGGAATTCACCCCTCCACTTT. Translated: CASSLKGQGNSPLHF.

The chain is built from TRBV5-1 and TRBJ2-2; tentative D call: TRBD2 (5 bases). Germline CDR1 reads SGHRS; CDR2 reads YFSETQ. The CDR3 has 15 residues. The ends were cut back, 7 bases at V and 0 bases at J, with 13 bases in the middle. DNA for the CDR3: TGCGCCAGCGGGCGACTACCCTCGAACACCGGGGAGCTGTTTTTT. Its translation is CASGRLPSNTGELFF.

The J gene is TRBJ2-6, the V gene TRBV27, with 9 bases fitting TRBD1. The junction had 18 bases not matched to a gene; V was cut back by 6 bases and J by 3 bases. CDR1 MNHEY and CDR2 SMNVEV come from the germline V gene (reference sequence). This CDR3 region has 20 residues. The CDR3 here is CASRLVPTGTGSGGANVLTF. CDR3 DNA sequence: TGTGCCAGCAGACTAGTACCAACCGGGACAGGGTCAGGTGGGGCCAACGTCCTGACTTTC.

The chain combines TRBV6-5 with TRBJ1-6; a possible D gene is TRBD1 (6 bases). The CDR3 length is 15 residues. In germline, CDR1 is MNHEY, CDR2 SVGAGI. V shed 6 bases and J shed 9 bases, with 18 bases lying between them. The CDR3 sequence is CASSREDRGPSPLHF. The CDR3 coding sequence is TGTGCCAGCAGCCGGGAGGACCGGGGGCCTTCACCCCTCCACTTT.

The J gene is TRBJ2-1, the V gene TRBV29-1; D is possibly TRBD1 (6 bases). Germline CDR1 is SQVTM and CDR2 is ANQGSEA. CDR3 length: 15 residues. V dropped 7 bases and J dropped 0 bases, with 16 bases sitting between them. CDR3 in amino acids: CSAAGAAPSYNEQFF. CDR3 coding DNA: TGCAGCGCCGCAGGGGCCGCTCCCTCCTACAATGAGCAGTTCTTC.

This clone was recorded a few times. V gene TRBV6-6 combines with J gene TRBJ1-2, with D perhaps TRBD1 (6 bases). This CDR3 spans 11 amino acids. V was pared by 7 bases and J by 8 bases, with 11 bases between. Per germline, CDR1 MNHNY and CDR2 SVGAGI (reference sequence). CDR3 in DNA: TGTGCCAGCAATCCAGGGGCCGGCTACACCTTC. The encoded protein is CASNPGAGYTF.

The chain recombines TRBV7-9 with TRBJ1-6; D is unresolved. V was cut by 9 bases and J by 7 bases, with 16 bases left in between. The CDR3 contains 14 residues. Looked up from germline, CDR1 is SEHNR and CDR2 is FQNEAQ (reference sequence). The CDR3 nucleotides are TGTGCCAGTCGTTCCTCCGCGGAAAATTCACCCCTCCACTTT. Translated: CASRSSAENSPLHF.